These 25 T cell receptor beta chains came from one sample sequenced in a study of shared clonotypes between healthy human individuals. Naive CD8 populations comprised CD45RO-negative cells positively selected for CCR7, excluding terminally differentiated effector memory CD45RA+ cells. The data were produced by immunoSEQ multiplex PCR, yet TCRdb's version contains in-frame clones alone and is incomplete. The sample yields millions of clones, about 95% seen once. Sequenced material: naive CD8+ T cells sorted from blood. The receptor source for this set is a man aged 18 to 30 in good health.

The V gene is TRBV15, the J gene TRBJ2-3; TRBD2 agrees at 10 bases. Trimming removed 0 bases from V and 6 bases from J; junction bases left unmatched: 9. In germline, CDR1 is LNHNV, CDR2 YYDKDF (reference sequence). This CDR3 has 17 residues. The CDR3: CATSRDRSGRALDTQYF. The DNA of the CDR3 is TGTGCCACCAGCAGAGATAGGAGCGGGAGGGCCCTGGATACGCAGTATTTT. Looking up the rest from reference TRBV15 and TRBJ2-3 gives the full variable domain: DAMVIQNPRYQVTQFGKPVTLSCSQTLNHNVMYWYQQKSSQAPKLLFHYYDKDFNNEADTPDNFQSRRPNTSFCFLDIRSPGLGDTAMYLCATSRDRSGRALDTQYFGPGTRLTVL.

The V gene is TRBV7-9, the J gene TRBJ1-4; D not certain. Trimming left V 5 bases short and J 7 bases short, with 8 bases between. This CDR3 spans 12 amino acids. The V gene's germline CDR1 is SEHNR and CDR2 FQNEAQ (reference sequence). The CDR3 coding sequence is TGTGCCAGCAGCCCCCAAGGTGAAAAACTGTTTTTT. Protein product: CASSPQGEKLFF.

The genes are TRBV7-6 and TRBJ2-7; weak D call: TRBD2 (5 bases). This CDR3 has 15 amino acids. Germline CDR1 and CDR2: SGHVS and FNYEAQ. Trimming took off 5 bases at V and 3 bases at J, with 17 bases between the two ends. In DNA form, the CDR3 reads TGTGCCAGCAGCACCGGGGATAGCATCGGCTACGAGCAGTACTTC. As protein: CASSTGDSIGYEQYF.

This clone was observed a single time. The chain couples TRBV19 to TRBJ2-4; possible D gene TRBD2, 5 bases. CDR3 size: 12 residues. V was trimmed by 3 bases and J by 8 bases, leaving 8 bases between them. The germline V gene has CDR1 LNHDA and CDR2 SQIVND (reference sequence). The CDR3 loop is CASSMDGDIQYF. The CDR3 region has the DNA TGTGCCAGTAGTATGGACGGGGACATTCAGTACTTC.

This chain links TRBV7-9 with TRBJ2-3; D gene unclear. V was cut by 5 bases and J by 1 base, with 10 bases left in between. In germline, CDR1 is SEHNR, CDR2 FQNEAQ (reference sequence). The length of the CDR3 is 14 residues. As DNA, the CDR3 is TGTGCCAGCAGCCCAATCGTAGGCACAGATACGCAGTATTTT. Its protein is CASSPIVGTDTQYF.

The rearrangement uses TRBV4-1 and TRBJ1-6; 10 bases line up with TRBD1. The CDR3 is 16 amino acids. Unmatched junction bases numbered 6, after V lost 0 bases and J lost 10 bases. From germline, CDR1 is MGHRA and CDR2 YSYEKL. DNA of the CDR3: TGCGCCAGCAGCCAAGATTCGGGACAGGGGCGATCACCCCTCCACTTT. Its translation: CASSQDSGQGRSPLHF.

The V and J genes are TRBV4-1 and TRBJ1-3; no clear D gene. This CDR3 contains 18 residues. The germline CDR1 and CDR2 sequences are MGHRA and YSYEKL. V lost 2 bases and J lost 1, with 18 bases in between. The CDR3 DNA reads TGCGCCAGCAGCCAACGGGATTATATCACCGTATCTGGAAACACCATATATTTT. Translation gives CASSQRDYITVSGNTIYF.

The chain combines TRBV7-9 with TRBJ2-1, with D perhaps matching TRBD1 (6 bases). V lost 5 bases and J 2 bases, leaving 13 bases between the germline ends. Germline assignment: CDR1 SEHNR and CDR2 FQNEAQ (reference sequence). The CDR3 extends over 15 amino acids. The CDR3 is CASSTTGHPYNEQFF. CDR3 bases: TGTGCCAGCAGCACTACAGGGCACCCCTACAATGAGCAGTTCTTC.

The CDR3 DNA is TGTGCCAGCAGCGTAGAGGTAGGGGGAGCTGGTCCCTATGGCTACACCTTC. Amino acid sequence: CASSVEVGGAGPYGYTF. This chain links TRBV9 with TRBJ1-2, with D perhaps matching TRBD1 (6 bases). The CDR3 length is 17 residues. Per the germline V gene, CDR1 is SGDLS and CDR2 is YYNGEE. V gave up 0 bases and J gave up 4 bases, with 19 bases separating them.

The chain employs TRBV2 and TRBJ2-7; 10 bases are shared with TRBD1. The CDR3 runs to 14 residues. From germline, CDR1 is SNHLY and CDR2 FYNNEI. Germline trimming cut 8 bases from V and 1 base from J; bases unmatched to any gene: 5. The CDR3 spells CASQPGQGSYEQYF. CDR3 nucleotide sequence: TGTGCCAGCCAACCGGGACAGGGGTCCTACGAGCAGTACTTC.

The sample holds one count of this clone. The chain combines TRBV29-1 with TRBJ2-1; D is ambiguous. Germline V gives CDR1 SQVTM, CDR2 ANQGSEA. V lost 4 bases and J lost 4, with 11 bases in between. The CDR3 loop spans 13 amino acids. CDR3 residues: CSVGGVRYNEQFF. CDR3 coding DNA: TGCAGCGTTGGTGGGGTTCGGTACAATGAGCAGTTCTTC.

CDR3 sequence: CASSNPSEGLAGGRYEQYF. The CDR3 DNA is TGTGCCAGCAGCAACCCCTCCGAGGGACTAGCGGGGGGCAGATACGAGCAGTACTTC. The V gene is TRBV7-2, the J gene TRBJ2-7; 15 positions match TRBD2. CDR3 size: 19 residues. V was pared by 5 bases and J by 4 bases, with 15 bases of the junction left unmatched. Looked up from germline, CDR1 is SGHTA and CDR2 is FQGNSA.

This clone appeared a single time. The rearrangement links TRBV5-6 to TRBJ1-5; unclear D gene. CDR3 length equals 15 residues. The ends were cut back, 4 bases at V and 4 bases at J, with 15 bases in the middle. Germline V gives CDR1 SGHDT, CDR2 YYEEEE. CDR3 nucleotides: TGTGCCAGCAGCCTTGCCGGGTGGAGTAATCAGCCCCAGCATTTT. Encoded protein: CASSLAGWSNQPQHF.

The chain links TRBV9 to TRBJ2-5, with TRBD2 identical over 10 bases. Germline loops: CDR1 SGDLS, CDR2 YYNGEE. The V and J ends lost 2 bases and 3 bases, in that order; junction bases with no gene match: 4. The CDR3 has 15 amino acids. CDR3 coding DNA: TGTGCCAGCAGCGTCGGGACTAGCGTTGAAGAGACCCAGTACTTC. It specifies CASSVGTSVEETQYF.

The chain is built from TRBV6-1 and TRBJ2-7; tentatively, D is TRBD1 (5 bases). The CDR3 consists of 15 residues. Trimming shortened V by 3 bases and J by 7 bases, and 19 bases separated the two germline ends. The germline CDR1 and CDR2 sequences are MNHNS and SASEGT. CDR3 bases: TGTGCCAGCAGTGATGTAAGGGGTAGTTTGGGGGAGCAGTACTTC. The encoded protein is CASSDVRGSLGEQYF.

The chain couples TRBV27 to TRBJ1-6, with D uncertain. Trimming removed 4 bases from V and 9 bases from J, with 16 bases in between. CDR3 length equals 15 residues. The germline CDR1 and CDR2 sequences are MNHEY and SMNVEV (reference sequence). The DNA for the CDR3 is TGTGCCAGCAGTTCCCTGGTGGGTCCAGGTTCACCCCTCCACTTT. Encoded protein: CASSSLVGPGSPLHF.

Comment on this clone: The same CDR3 also results from other DNA sequences found in this sample. This chain uses TRBV9 with TRBJ1-5; tentative D call: TRBD1 (5 bases). This CDR3 has 15 amino acids. CDR1 is SGDLS and CDR2 is YYNGEE in the germline V gene. V lost 0 bases and J 3 bases, leaving 10 bases between the germline ends. The CDR3, as DNA: TGTGCCAGCAGCGTAGGGGGCGGCCCCAATCAGCCCCAGCATTTT. Amino acids: CASSVGGGPNQPQHF.

Comment on this clone: Other DNA sequences within the sample encode an identical CDR3. The genes are TRBV27 and TRBJ2-2; D gene uncertain. This CDR3 has 15 residues. The germline gives CDR1 MNHEY, CDR2 SMNVEV (reference sequence). V shed 1 base and J shed 1 base, with 7 bases lying between them. As DNA, the CDR3 is TGTGCCAGCAGTTTATTAGGCGGGAACACCGGGGAGCTGTTTTTT. Residues: CASSLLGGNTGELFF.

The chain recombines TRBV5-6 with TRBJ1-2; D ambiguous. CDR1 is SGHDT, CDR2 YYEEEE, per germline. Trimming left V 0 bases short and J 6 bases short, with 9 bases between. This CDR3 comprises 13 residues. The CDR3 protein is CASSLVDFDGYTF. CDR3 DNA: TGTGCCAGCAGCTTGGTGGACTTTGATGGCTACACCTTC.

The V gene is TRBV28, the J gene TRBJ2-5, with 7 bases matching TRBD2. The ends lost 6 bases at V and 6 bases at J; junction bases unmatched: 10. Germline assignment: CDR1 MDHEN and CDR2 SYDVKM. CDR3 length equals 14 residues. CDR3 DNA: TGTGCCAGCAGCCCCGGCGGGGAGGGAAAGACCCAGTACTTC. This gives the protein CASSPGGEGKTQYF.

The J gene is TRBJ2-7, the V gene TRBV5-8; 7 bases agree with TRBD1. Unmatched junction bases numbered 6, after V lost 9 bases and J lost 0 bases. The CDR3 spans 13 residues. Germline loops: CDR1 SGHTS, CDR2 YDEGEE. CDR3: CATVGTASYEQYF. The CDR3 DNA is TGTGCCACTGTCGGGACAGCCTCCTACGAGCAGTACTTC.

The chain joins TRBV6-5 to TRBJ1-1; perhaps TRBD1 as D (6 bases). Germline values: CDR1 MNHEY, CDR2 SVGAGI. The CDR3 consists of 11 residues. V was cut by 6 bases and J by 9 bases, with 11 bases left in between. The CDR3 here is CASRRDTQAFF. CDR3 in DNA: TGTGCCAGCAGACGGGACACCCAAGCTTTCTTT.

The J gene is TRBJ2-5, the V gene TRBV6-5; 12 bases agree with TRBD2. J lost 2 bases, V lost 6 bases, and 4 bases had no gene match. Per germline, CDR1 MNHEY and CDR2 SVGAGI. This CDR3 has 15 amino acids. The DNA for the CDR3 is TGTGCCAGCAGCCGGGGGACTAGCGGGCAAGAGACCCAGTACTTC. Its protein is CASSRGTSGQETQYF.

To note about this clone: The junction does not match germline at one end; this may be a read error. The sample has other DNA sequences that encode this CDR3 too. This chain joins TRBV18 and TRBJ1-5; tentatively, D is TRBD1 (5 bases). The CDR3 runs 16 residues. The germline gives CDR1 KGHSH, CDR2 LQKENI. CDR3 in amino acids: CASSPPPGGWSQPQHF. As DNA, the CDR3 is TGTGCCAGCTCACCCCCGCCCGGGGGGTGGAGTCAGCCTCAGCATTTT. Filled out from reference TRBV18 and TRBJ1-5, the complete variable domain reads NAGVMQNPRHLVRRRGQEARLRCSPMKGHSHVYWYRQLPEEGLKFMVYLQKENIIDESGMPKERFSAEFPKEGPSILRIQQVVRGDSAAYFCASSPPPGGWSQPQHFGDGTRLSIL.

The V call is TRBV7-9, the J call TRBJ2-7; possibly TRBD2 for D (5 bases). The length of the CDR3 is 13 residues. Per the germline V gene, CDR1 is SEHNR and CDR2 is FQNEAQ (reference sequence). V lost 7 bases and J 3 bases, leaving 13 bases between the germline ends. The CDR3 sequence is CASTSGNYYEQYF. The CDR3 DNA sequence: TGTGCCAGCACCTCCGGGAACTACTACGAGCAGTACTTC.